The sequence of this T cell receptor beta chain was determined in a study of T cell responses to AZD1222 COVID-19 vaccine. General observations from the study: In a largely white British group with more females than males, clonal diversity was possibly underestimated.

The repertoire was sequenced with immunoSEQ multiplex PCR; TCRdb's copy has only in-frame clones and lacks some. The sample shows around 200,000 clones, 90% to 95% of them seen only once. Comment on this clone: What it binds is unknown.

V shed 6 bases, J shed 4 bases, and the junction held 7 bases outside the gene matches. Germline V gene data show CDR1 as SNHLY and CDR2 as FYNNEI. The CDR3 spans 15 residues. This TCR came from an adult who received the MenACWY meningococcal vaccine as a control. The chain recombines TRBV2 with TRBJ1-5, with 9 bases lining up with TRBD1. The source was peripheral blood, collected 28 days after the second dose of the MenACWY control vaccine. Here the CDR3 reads CASREQGARNQPQHF. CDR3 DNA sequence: TGTGCCAGCAGGGAACAGGGGGCGCGTAATCAGCCCCAGCATTTT.